This is a list of T cell receptor beta chains from one sample in a study of shared clonotypes between healthy human individuals. Sequencing used immunoSEQ multiplex PCR; TCRdb keeps in-frame clones, though not all of them. The sample carries roughly 700,000 clones, 90% recorded once. The sample comprised memory CD8+ T cells from PBMCs. These receptors all come from a man younger than 35 in good health. Some clones in this sample may be carry-over from other donors' samples. Each CDR3 is given with its conserved first and last residue. The D gene is left open where the match is weak. The size of a clone is reported for some rows only, either as once, few or many, or as a class for expanded clones.

V	size	J	D	CDR3	DNA
TRBV27	.	TRBJ1-5	.	CASKDGPGRQPQHF	TGTGCCAGCAAAGACGGCCCGGGGAGACAGCCCCAGCATTTT
TRBV28	.	TRBJ1-5	TRBD1	CASSLTGGIIQPQHF	TGTGCCAGCAGTCTGACAGGGGGCATTATTCAGCCCCAGCATTTT
TRBV7-9	.	TRBJ2-7	.	CASSLGGNPYEQYF	TGTGCCAGCAGCTTAGGCGGAAACCCCTACGAGCAGTACTTC
TRBV7-9	.	TRBJ2-1	.	CASIGEYYNEQFF	TGTGCCAGCATAGGGGAGTACTACAATGAGCAGTTCTTC
TRBV9	.	TRBJ2-7	TRBD2	CASSPGLAGGLFF	TGTGCCAGCAGCCCCGGACTAGCGGGAGGTTTGTTCTTC
TRBV7-2	.	TRBJ2-1	TRBD1	CASSPQADRLYNEQFF	TGTGCCAGCAGCCCCCAAGCGGACAGGCTTTACAATGAGCAGTTCTTC
TRBV4-1	.	TRBJ2-5	.	CASSQAGRWEEETQYF	TGCGCCAGCAGCCAAGCGGGCCGATGGGAGGAAGAGACCCAGTACTTC
TRBV7-9	.	TRBJ2-7	TRBD2	CASSLASGTYEQYF	TGTGCCAGCAGCTTGGCTAGCGGGACCTACGAGCAGTACTTC
TRBV6-6	.	TRBJ1-1	.	CASSYAETEAFF	TGTGCCAGCAGTTACGCGGAAACTGAAGCTTTCTTT
TRBV7-9	.	TRBJ2-2	TRBD2	CASSAPSGRSTGELFF	TGTGCCAGCAGCGCCCCGAGCGGGAGGAGCACCGGGGAGCTGTTTTTT
TRBV13	.	TRBJ1-2	.	CASSRGRAAPDYGYTF	TGTGCCAGCAGCCGTGGACGGGCCGCCCCCGACTATGGCTACACCTTC
TRBV19	.	TRBJ2-3	.	CASSRDQGSGDTQYF	TGTGCCAGTAGTCGCGATCAGGGCTCCGGAGATACGCAGTATTTT
TRBV7-2	.	TRBJ2-1	.	CASSLVSVWGVGYNEQFF	TGTGCCAGCAGCTTAGTATCAGTTTGGGGCGTCGGCTACAATGAGCAGTTCTTC
TRBV28	.	TRBJ1-1	.	CASSLRGRRMNTEAFF	TGTGCCAGCAGTTTACGCGGACGCCGAATGAACACTGAAGCTTTCTTT
TRBV27	.	TRBJ2-7	TRBD2	CASRGTSFSGEQYF	TGTGCCAGCAGGGGGACTAGCTTCTCGGGTGAGCAGTACTTC
TRBV5-1	.	TRBJ2-1	TRBD2	CASSEGLAGSYNEQFF	TGCGCCAGCAGCGAGGGACTAGCGGGTTCCTACAATGAGCAGTTCTTC
TRBV11-2	.	TRBJ2-1	.	CASSWDLQFF	TGTGCCAGCAGCTGGGACCTCCAGTTCTTC
TRBV9	few	TRBJ1-2	.	CASSAGELWGYTF	TGTGCCAGCAGCGCCGGAGAGCTTTGGGGCTACACCTTC
TRBV9	.	TRBJ1-2	.	CASSVGTGYGYTF	TGTGCCAGCAGCGTTGGTACAGGGTATGGCTACACCTTC
TRBV11-2	.	TRBJ1-5	TRBD1	CASSLSAGTGRAHQPQHF	TGTGCCAGCAGCTTATCAGCCGGGACAGGGAGGGCACATCAGCCCCAGCATTTT
TRBV2	.	TRBJ2-7	TRBD1	CASSEKTRDRSYEQYF	TGTGCCAGCAGTGAAAAGACCCGGGACAGAAGCTACGAGCAGTACTTC
TRBV19	.	TRBJ2-3	.	CASSQRRKDTQYF	TGTGCCAGTAGCCAACGGCGTAAAGATACGCAGTATTTT
TRBV11-2	.	TRBJ2-4	TRBD2	CASSLVAGGKWNIQYF	TGTGCCAGCAGCCTCGTAGCGGGAGGGAAGTGGAACATTCAGTACTTC
TRBV4-1	.	TRBJ1-2	.	CASSQVGINYGYTF	TGCGCCAGCAGCCAAGTCGGCATTAACTATGGCTACACCTTC
TRBV27	.	TRBJ1-2	.	CASSRLPPGGHRYYGYTF	TGTGCCAGCAGTCGCTTACCTCCGGGGGGGCACCGGTACTATGGCTACACCTTC
TRBV4-3	.	TRBJ2-2	.	CASSQDSLRRGGTNTGELFF	TGCGCCAGCAGCCAAGATTCTCTCCGACGGGGCGGGACGAACACCGGGGAGCTGTTTTTT
TRBV18	.	TRBJ1-1	.	CASSPRQLNTEAFF	TGTGCCAGCTCACCACGGCAGCTGAACACTGAAGCTTTCTTT
TRBV30	.	TRBJ2-1	TRBD2	CAWSVLLAGGPYNEQFF	TGTGCCTGGAGTGTCTTACTAGCGGGAGGGCCCTACAATGAGCAGTTCTTC
TRBV29-1	.	TRBJ2-3	.	CSALLADQLDTQYF	TGCAGCGCTTTGTTAGCGGATCAGTTGGATACGCAGTATTTT
TRBV5-1	.	TRBJ2-7	TRBD2	CASSSSGTYYEQYF	TGCGCCAGCAGCTCTAGCGGGACCTACTACGAGCAGTACTTC
TRBV6-5	.	TRBJ1-2	.	CASSYSEGQYGYTF	TGTGCCAGCAGTTACTCGGAGGGGCAATATGGCTACACCTTC